This TCR beta chain is drawn from a study of T cells in Graves' hyperthyroidism and ophthalmopathy. What was amplified from RNA transcripts were TCR beta CDR3 regions. The study used the HTBI primer set for a first-round RT-PCR of the TCR CDR3. TCRdb reprocessed the multiplex PCR reads via MiXCR and lists one record per CDR3 protein. The data show 80,000 to 100,000 distinct CDR3 sequences, 35% to 45% seen once. V lost 7 bases and J lost 4; bases outside the gene matches: 6. Germline V gene lookup returns CDR1 ENHRY and CDR2 SYGVKD. The CDR3 loop spans 13 amino acids. The specimen sequenced was peripheral blood or thyroid tissue (not recorded which). The clonotype originates from a woman aged 25 to 39 with Graves' hyperthyroidism. This rearrangement joins TRBV10-3 to TRBJ1-1; 7 positions agree with TRBD1. The CDR3 nucleotides are TGTGCCATCAATGACAGGGAGGGCACTGAAGCTTTCTTT. As protein: CAINDREGTEAFF.